A selection of T cell receptor beta chains follows, all from one sample in a study of blood T cells in healthy people across ages. TCRdb re-analysed the 5' RACE reads in MiXCR, keeping a single row per CDR3 protein. The repertoire holds roughly 680,000 distinct CDR3 sequences, with 45% to 50% as singletons. Sequencing was done on a sample of blood. All receptors derive from a woman in her sixties or seventies in good health. The CDR3 runs from the conserved cysteine through the conserved F or W. D genes are given only for firm matches. Expanded clones are given a class, and other clones once, few, many or no size at all.

V	size	D	J	CDR3	DNA
TRBV5-1	.	TRBD2	TRBJ2-5	CASSPGTRRQETQYF	TGCGCCAGCAGCCCCGGGACTAGGCGACAAGAGACCCAGTACTTC
TRBV21-1	.	.	TRBJ1-2	CASSKLGPGTGDYGYTF	TGTGCCAGCAGCAAACTGGGACCCGGGACAGGGGACTATGGCTACACCTTC
TRBV29-1	.	TRBD2	TRBJ2-7	CSAGTSGSLWLDEQYF	TGCAGCGCTGGGACTAGCGGGAGCTTGTGGCTCGACGAGCAGTACTTC
TRBV6-5	.	.	TRBJ2-7	CASSYPGTMASYEQYF	TGTGCCAGCAGTTATCCCGGGACAATGGCGAGCTACGAGCAGTACTTC
TRBV12-3/TRBV12-4	.	.	TRBJ2-2	CASSLGSGSLTGELFF	TGTGCCAGCAGTCTAGGTTCAGGGTCTCTCACCGGGGAGCTGTTTTTT
TRBV20-1	.	.	TRBJ1-1	CSARDRQKYMNTEAFF	TGCAGTGCTAGAGATAGGCAGAAATACATGAACACTGAAGCTTTCTTT
TRBV20-1	.	TRBD1	TRBJ2-5	CSATRQGLFETQYF	TGCAGTGCTACTAGACAGGGGCTTTTCGAGACCCAGTACTTC
TRBV29-1	.	.	TRBJ2-1	CSVDRVWDNEQFF	TGCAGCGTTGATAGGGTGTGGGACAATGAGCAGTTCTTC
TRBV15	few	TRBD1	TRBJ2-7	CATSREFLGQALYEQYF	TGTGCCACCAGCAGAGAGTTTTTAGGACAGGCCCTCTACGAGCAGTACTTC
TRBV6-2/TRBV6-3	few	.	TRBJ2-7	CASSYSGTYYEQYF	TGTGCCAGCAGTTACTCCGGGACTTACTACGAGCAGTACTTC
TRBV7-2	.	.	TRBJ1-1	CASTTGGLNTEAFF	TGTGCCAGCACAACCGGGGGACTTAACACTGAAGCTTTCTTT
TRBV4-2	.	.	TRBJ2-3	CASSPKKASTDTQYF	TGTGCCAGCAGCCCCAAAAAAGCGAGCACAGATACGCAGTATTTT
TRBV5-6	.	.	TRBJ2-4	CASSLGAGSLAKNIQYF	TGTGCCAGCAGCTTGGGAGCAGGGTCTCTAGCCAAAAACATTCAGTACTTC
TRBV16	.	.	TRBJ2-7	CASSQSIASEEYF	TGTGCCAGCAGCCAATCAATAGCTAGCGAGGAGTACTTC
TRBV5-6	.	.	TRBJ1-6	CASSLRSTSLKRSPPHF	TGTGCCAGCAGCTTGAGGTCTACCTCGTTAAAACGATCACCCCCCCACTTT
TRBV20-1	.	TRBD2	TRBJ2-2	CSARGLAGAGELFF	TGCAGTGCCCGGGGACTAGCTGGGGCCGGGGAGCTGTTTTTT
TRBV7-2	.	.	TRBJ2-1	CANSLVGWNEQFF	TGTGCCAACAGCCTTGTAGGGTGGAATGAGCAGTTCTTC
TRBV7-3	.	.	TRBJ1-6	CASSLLGRGLSPPHF	TGTGCCAGCAGCCTGCTGGGACGGGGCCTTTCACCCCCCCACTTT
TRBV20-1	.	.	TRBJ1-1	CSASAPPGTEAFF	TGCAGTGCTAGCGCTCCCCCGGGCACTGAAGCTTTCTTT
TRBV14	.	.	TRBJ2-2	CASSQASRTGELFF	TGTGCCAGCAGCCAAGCGTCAAGAACCGGGGAGCTGTTTTTT
TRBV6-6	.	.	TRBJ2-3	CASTTEGASVSTDTQYF	TGTGCCAGCACCACTGAAGGTGCTTCAGTTAGCACAGATACGCAGTATTTT
TRBV7-2	.	.	TRBJ2-5	CASGYSGTFETQYF	TGTGCCAGCGGATATAGCGGCACGTTTGAGACCCAGTACTTC
TRBV12-3/TRBV12-4	few	TRBD2	TRBJ2-2	CASSLDLAGRNTGELFF	TGTGCCAGCAGTTTAGACCTAGCGGGACGGAACACCGGGGAGCTGTTTTTT
TRBV3-1	.	TRBD2	TRBJ2-5	CASSPAPTSEETQYF	TGTGCCAGCAGCCCCGCCCCGACTAGCGAGGAGACCCAGTACTTC
TRBV12-3/TRBV12-4	few	TRBD2	TRBJ2-1	CASSWGTSIDEQFF	TGTGCCAGCAGTTGGGGGACTAGTATCGATGAGCAGTTCTTC
TRBV20-1	.	.	TRBJ2-4	CSATEIAKNIQYF	TGCAGTGCCACGGAGATAGCCAAAAACATTCAGTACTTC
TRBV25-1	few	.	TRBJ2-1	CASSLREYNEQFF	TGTGCCAGCAGTCTACGGGAATACAATGAGCAGTTCTTC
TRBV7-3	.	.	TRBJ2-2	CASRSAAGLNTGELFF	TGTGCCAGCAGGAGCGCTGCGGGATTGAACACCGGGGAGCTGTTTTTT
TRBV6-5	.	TRBD2	TRBJ2-1	CASSLDLGTSSHEQFF	TGTGCCAGCAGTCTTGACCTCGGGACTAGCTCCCATGAGCAGTTCTTC
TRBV28	.	.	TRBJ2-4	CASSPQQLAKNIQYF	TGTGCCAGCAGCCCCCAACAGCTAGCCAAAAACATTCAGTACTTC
TRBV7-2	.	TRBD2	TRBJ2-1	CAIRIPGLAVLSYNEQFF	TGTGCCATCAGGATACCGGGACTAGCGGTCCTCTCCTACAATGAGCAGTTCTTC
TRBV29-1	.	.	TRBJ2-3	CSAEWGDTQYF	TGCAGCGCCGAATGGGGGGATACGCAGTATTTT
TRBV7-2	many	.	TRBJ2-5	CASSFSRETQYF	TGTGCCAGCAGCTTTAGTAGGGAGACCCAGTACTTC
TRBV29-1	.	.	TRBJ1-1	CSVVGGPGTEAFF	TGCAGCGTTGTGGGGGGGCCTGGGACTGAAGCTTTCTTT
TRBV28	.	TRBD2	TRBJ2-1	CASSLGTSGRREQFF	TGTGCCAGCAGTCTCGGGACTAGCGGGAGAAGGGAGCAGTTCTTC
TRBV24-1	.	.	TRBJ2-2	CASQRTYTPGELFF	TGTGCCTCCCAAAGGACTTACACCCCCGGGGAGCTGTTTTTT
TRBV20-1	few	.	TRBJ2-1	CSALRALSTSYNEQFF	TGCAGTGCCCTTCGGGCGCTCTCTACCTCCTACAATGAGCAGTTCTTC
TRBV20-1	few	TRBD2	TRBJ2-5	CSARGLAGVETQYF	TGCAGTGCTAGGGGTCTAGCGGGAGTAGAGACCCAGTACTTC
TRBV4-3	few	.	TRBJ2-1	CASSQEWFNEQFF	TGCGCCAGCAGCCAAGAATGGTTTAATGAGCAGTTCTTC
TRBV20-1	many	.	TRBJ1-2	CSASSRSGAYGYTF	TGCAGTGCTAGCTCCCGATCGGGGGCGTATGGCTACACCTTC
TRBV9	.	.	TRBJ1-2	CTSSVATRGFLYGYTF	TGTACCAGCAGCGTAGCTACGAGGGGGTTCCTCTATGGCTACACCTTC
TRBV5-4	.	TRBD1	TRBJ1-4	CASSLGGQGANEKLFF	TGTGCCAGCAGCTTGGGGGGACAGGGAGCTAATGAAAAACTGTTTTTT
TRBV29-1	.	TRBD1	TRBJ2-7	CSVRDSFLYEQYF	TGCAGCGTTAGGGACAGTTTTCTTTACGAGCAGTACTTC
TRBV5-1	.	.	TRBJ2-3	CASSLATETDTQYF	TGCGCCAGCAGCTTGGCCACCGAGACAGATACGCAGTATTTT
TRBV20-1	.	TRBD1	TRBJ2-5	CSARREPGQRHQETQYF	TGCAGTGCTAGGCGTGAACCGGGACAGCGACATCAAGAGACCCAGTACTTC
TRBV2	few	.	TRBJ2-7	CASKGGLDSYEQYF	TGTGCCAGCAAGGGCGGGTTGGACAGCTACGAGCAGTACTTC
TRBV29-1	many	.	TRBJ2-6	CSVEGGTKGANVLTF	TGCAGCGTTGAAGGCGGGACGAAGGGGGCCAACGTCCTGACTTTC
TRBV9	once	.	TRBJ2-7	CASSFLAESYEQYF	TGTGCCAGCAGCTTCTTAGCGGAGTCCTACGAGCAGTACTTC
TRBV6-2/TRBV6-3	.	.	TRBJ2-7	CASSYRGGAYEQYF	TGTGCCAGCAGCTACAGAGGGGGGGCCTACGAGCAGTACTTC
TRBV25-1	.	TRBD2	TRBJ2-3	CASSPSGRYGDTQYF	TGTGCCAGCAGTCCTAGCGGGAGATATGGAGATACGCAGTATTTT
TRBV4-3	few	.	TRBJ2-1	CASSQLNGSYNEQFF	TGCGCCAGCAGCCAACTCAATGGCTCCTACAATGAGCAGTTCTTC
TRBV18	.	.	TRBJ2-7	CASSFGNAWEQYF	TGTGCCAGCTCTTTCGGGAATGCCTGGGAGCAGTACTTC
TRBV28	.	.	TRBJ2-4	CASSFAGRSDIQYF	TGTGCCAGCAGTTTCGCTGGGAGGTCGGACATTCAGTACTTC
TRBV29-1	few	.	TRBJ1-2	CSVEEKSFYGYTF	TGCAGCGTTGAAGAAAAAAGCTTCTATGGCTACACCTTC
TRBV29-1	once	.	TRBJ1-1	CSARQDSYTEAFF	TGCAGCGCCCGTCAGGACAGTTACACTGAAGCTTTCTTT